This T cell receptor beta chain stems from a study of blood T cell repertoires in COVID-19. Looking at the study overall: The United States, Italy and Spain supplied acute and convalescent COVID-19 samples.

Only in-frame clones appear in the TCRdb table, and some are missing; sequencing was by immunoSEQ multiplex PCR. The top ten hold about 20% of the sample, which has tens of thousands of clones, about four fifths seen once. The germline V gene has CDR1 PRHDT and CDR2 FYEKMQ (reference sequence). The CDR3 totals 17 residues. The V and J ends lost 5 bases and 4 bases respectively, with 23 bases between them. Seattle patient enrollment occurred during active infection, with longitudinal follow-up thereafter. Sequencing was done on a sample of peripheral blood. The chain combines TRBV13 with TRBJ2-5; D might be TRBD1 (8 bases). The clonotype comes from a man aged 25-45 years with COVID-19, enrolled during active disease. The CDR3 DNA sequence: TGTGCCAGCAGCGGCGCCCGCGACAGGGGCGGGGGAGAGACCCAGTACTTC. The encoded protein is CASSGARDRGGGETQYF.